This TCR beta chain was captured by sequencing in a study of T cell responses to AZD1222 COVID-19 vaccine. Germline CDR1 and CDR2: SGHTS and YDEGEE. This CDR3 region has 13 residues. The V gene lost 5 bases and the J gene lost 4 bases, with 10 bases spanning the gap. Concerning this clone itself: The antigen is unknown.

General study results and limits: AZD1222 recipients seropositive at baseline numbered only six.

Some clones are missing from TCRdb's copy, which holds only in-frame ones; the method was immunoSEQ multiplex PCR. The profile shows 95,000 to 100,000 clones, roughly 87% of them singletons. This clonotype was sampled from an adult in good health. Source: peripheral blood, taken on day 0 of AZD1222 vaccination. The chain combines TRBV5-8 with TRBJ1-5; D gene ambiguous. In DNA, the CDR3 is TGTGCCAGCAGTGCCAGCCTTAATCAGCCCCAGCATTTT. It specifies CASSASLNQPQHF.